These 16 T cell receptor beta chains originate from one sample sequenced in a study of blood T cell repertoires in COVID-19. Profiling relied on immunoSEQ multiplex PCR, and the TCRdb table lists in-frame clones only, not all of them. The sample shows over 200,000 clones, 81% of them seen only once. The sample consisted of peripheral blood. The receptors originated from a woman aged 80 or over with acute or convalescent COVID-19.

This chain links TRBV7-9 with TRBJ2-7, with 7 bases matching TRBD2. The CDR3 runs to 15 residues. V gave up 6 bases and J gave up 2 bases; unmatched junction bases: 10. CDR1 and CDR2 from the germline V gene are SEHNR and FQNEAQ (reference sequence). The CDR3 nucleotides are TGTGCCAGCAGTCGGTTAAGGGACTACGCCTACGAGCAGTACTTC. It yields the protein CASSRLRDYAYEQYF.

This chain links TRBV7-2 with TRBJ2-1; 10 positions agree with TRBD2. This CDR3 contains 19 residues. V dropped 2 bases and J dropped 3; count of bases not matched to a gene: 13. The germline gives CDR1 SGHTA, CDR2 FQGNSA. The CDR3 reads CASSLRHTLAGDRYNEQFF. CDR3 nucleotides: TGTGCCAGCAGCTTAAGGCACACGCTAGCGGGGGATCGCTACAATGAGCAGTTCTTC.

The CDR3 DNA is TGTGCCAGCAGCGTACAGGGTGAAGCTTTCTTT. As protein: CASSVQGEAFF. The chain links TRBV28 to TRBJ1-1, with a tentative D call TRBD1 (6 bases). The germline V gene has CDR1 MDHEN and CDR2 SYDVKM. This CDR3 region has 11 residues. The germline V and J ends were trimmed by 6 bases and 7 bases, with 9 bases remaining between them.

For this clone: The sample carries other DNA sequences with the same CDR3. This chain uses TRBV7-8 with TRBJ2-5; possibly TRBD2 for D (6 bases). The CDR3 has 14 residues. CDR1 SGHVS and CDR2 FQNEAQ come from the germline V gene. Trimming stripped 1 base from V and 2 bases from J, with 8 bases between. CDR3 amino acids: CASSLGGLQETQYF. CDR3 nucleotides: TGTGCCAGCAGCTTAGGGGGACTTCAAGAGACCCAGTACTTC.

The chain carries TRBV29-1 and TRBJ2-2; 8 bases match TRBD1. The CDR3 contains 13 residues. CDR1 is SQVTM, CDR2 ANQGSEA, per germline. Trimming took 7 bases from V and 4 from J; bases not matched to a gene: 5. CDR3 sequence reads: CSATTGGTGELFF. CDR3 DNA: TGCAGCGCCACAACAGGGGGCACCGGGGAGCTGTTTTTT.

This CDR3 is CASRMGLAGGYEQYF. The CDR3 bases are TGTGCCAGCAGGATGGGACTAGCGGGAGGGTACGAGCAGTACTTC. This sequence joins TRBV6-5 and TRBJ2-7, with 16 bases matching TRBD2. Germline V gene data show CDR1 as MNHEY and CDR2 as SVGAGI. The CDR3 length is 15 residues. Trimming cost V 6 bases and J 4 bases; bases outside gene matches: 3.

This chain uses TRBV19 with TRBJ1-1; D not resolved. This CDR3 is 13 amino acids long. The germline CDR1 and CDR2 sequences are LNHDA and SQIVND (reference sequence). Trimming left V 9 bases short and J 2 bases short, with 13 bases between. As DNA, the CDR3 is TGTGCCAGCCATTTACATAGCAACACTGAAGCTTTCTTT. Protein: CASHLHSNTEAFF.

J is TRBJ2-7 and V is TRBV11-2; no clear D gene. CDR3 length: 16 residues. Germline-derived CDR1 and CDR2 are SGHAT and FQNNGV. The V and J ends lost 4 bases and 6 bases respectively, with 22 bases between them. CDR3 bases: TGTGCCAGCAGCTCCCCGGCTGGTGGAGTCTATGGCGAGCAGTACTTC. Translating gives CASSSPAGGVYGEQYF.

This clone was counted once. This chain uses TRBV28 with TRBJ1-2, with a tentative D call TRBD1 (5 bases). CDR1 and CDR2 (germline): MDHEN, SYDVKM. CDR3 size: 13 residues. Trimming pared 2 bases from V and 8 bases from J, leaving 12 bases between. Here the CDR3 DNA reads TGTGCCAGCAGTTTACCAGGGCGAGGCGGCTACACCTTC. Translating gives CASSLPGRGGYTF.

This chain's CDR3 is CASSYFLTGELFF. The CDR3 nucleotides are TGTGCCAGCAGTTACTTTCTTACCGGGGAGCTGTTTTTT. The rearrangement joins TRBV6-5 to TRBJ2-2; D is unclear. The CDR3 has 13 residues. Germline V gene sequence: CDR1 MNHEY, CDR2 SVGAGI. V shed 1 base and J shed 5 bases, with 5 bases lying between them.

The rearrangement joins TRBV2 to TRBJ2-5, with 7 positions matching TRBD1. The germline V gene encodes CDR1 SNHLY and CDR2 FYNNEI. With V trimmed by 6 bases and J by 4 bases, 2 bases remained unmatched. This CDR3 spans 12 amino acids. The CDR3 spells CASSYRGETQYF. In nucleotides, the CDR3 is TGTGCCAGCAGCTACAGGGGAGAGACCCAGTACTTC.

This chain joins TRBV11-2 and TRBJ2-1, with 8 bases fitting TRBD2. This CDR3 is 15 amino acids long. V lost 7 bases and J lost 5; bases outside the gene matches: 10. Germline CDR1 and CDR2: SGHAT and FQNNGV. CDR3 in DNA: TGTGCCAGCAACCACGGAATAGCGGGGAACAATGAGCAGTTCTTC. Translation: CASNHGIAGNNEQFF.

The chain uses TRBV2 and TRBJ1-6; 7 bases line up with TRBD1. Germline CDR1 and CDR2: SNHLY and FYNNEI. The CDR3 runs 14 residues. V trimming: 6 bases; J trimming: 7 bases; junction bases outside the gene matches: 6. The CDR3 sequence: CASRGDSLNSPLHF. The CDR3 coding sequence is TGTGCCAGCAGAGGGGACAGCTTAAATTCACCCCTCCACTTT.

The V call is TRBV19, the J call TRBJ2-7; 8 bases are shared with TRBD2. Per the germline V gene, CDR1 is LNHDA and CDR2 is SQIVND (reference sequence). The CDR3 has 14 amino acids. The V segment lost 10 bases and the J segment 1 base; nucleotides outside the gene matches: 9. CDR3 DNA sequence: TGTGCCACCACTCCCGCGGGGGGTTCCTACGAGCAGTACTTC. Translation gives CATTPAGGSYEQYF.

This chain links TRBV14 with TRBJ2-7, with D unresolved. V lost 1 base to trimming and J lost 7 bases, with 5 bases between them. The CDR3 loop spans 11 amino acids. Germline V lookup: CDR1 SGHDN, CDR2 FVKESK. CDR3 amino acids: CASSQAVEQYF. DNA for the CDR3: TGTGCCAGCAGCCAAGCAGTTGAGCAGTACTTC.

The chain recombines TRBV3-1 (or the pseudogene TRBV3-2) with TRBJ2-5, with 9 bases that match TRBD2. V dropped 0 bases and J dropped 1; count of bases not matched to a gene: 3. Germline V CDR1 and CDR2: LGHDT, YNNKEL (reference sequence). There are 16 residues in the CDR3. The DNA for the CDR3 is TGTGCCAGCAGCCAAGATGCTAGCGGGATCCAAGAGACCCAGTACTTC. Its protein is CASSQDASGIQETQYF.